This T cell receptor (beta chain) was retrieved from a study of CD8 T cells in Susac syndrome. The CDR3 consists of 16 residues. V lost 4 bases to trimming and J lost 1 base, with 11 bases between them. CDR1 is KGHSH and CDR2 is LQKENI in the germline V gene. The RNA, roughly 0.45 to 1 ug, was put through reverse transcription using random hexamers. It was immunoSEQ multiplex PCR that amplified TCR beta CDR3 across 54 Vbeta and 13 Jbeta. TCRdb re-derived calls from the immunoSEQ multiplex PCR reads in MiXCR, one entry per CDR3 protein. The sample records 100,000 to 150,000 distinct CDR3 sequences, 90% to 95% being singletons. From blood CD8+ and CD4+ T cells, TCR beta sequences were generated. Controls were healthy donors (matched for age and sex). TEMRA cells were FACS-enriched, with CD8+ and CD4+ T cells isolated negatively.

The chain uses TRBV18 and TRBJ2-6, with a possible D match to TRBD1 (6 bases). The sample comprised CD4+ T cells from PBMCs. The receptor's source is a human donor in good health. For the CDR3, the DNA is TGTGCCAGCTCACACCGACAGGAATCTGGGGCCAACGTCCTGACTTTC. It yields the protein CASSHRQESGANVLTF. Full variable domain (outside the CDR3, taken from reference TRBV18 and TRBJ2-6): NAGVMQNPRHLVRRRGQEARLRCSPMKGHSHVYWYRQLPEEGLKFMVYLQKENIIDESGMPKERFSAEFPKEGPSILRIQQVVRGDSAAYFCASSHRQESGANVLTFGAGSRLTVL.